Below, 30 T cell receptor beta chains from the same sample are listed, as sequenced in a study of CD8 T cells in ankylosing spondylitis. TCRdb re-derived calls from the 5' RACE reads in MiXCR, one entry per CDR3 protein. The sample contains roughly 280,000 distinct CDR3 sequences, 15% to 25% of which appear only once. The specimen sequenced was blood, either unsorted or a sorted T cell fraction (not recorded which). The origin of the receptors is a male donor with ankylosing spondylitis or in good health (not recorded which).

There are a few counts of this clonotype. In DNA, the CDR3 is TGTGCCAGCAGTTACTCGCGCAGCAATGAAAAACTGTTTTTT. Its protein product is CASSYSRSNEKLFF. J is TRBJ1-4 and V is TRBV6-5; no clear D gene. Germline CDR1 reads MNHEY; CDR2 reads SVGAGI. The V end was cut by 0 bases, the J end by 5 bases, with 7 bases between. This CDR3 is built from 14 residues.

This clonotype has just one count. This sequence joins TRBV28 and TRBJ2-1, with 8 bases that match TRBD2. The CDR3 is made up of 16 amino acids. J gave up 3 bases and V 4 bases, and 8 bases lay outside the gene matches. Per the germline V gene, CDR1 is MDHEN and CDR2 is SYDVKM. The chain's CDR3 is CASSSPASGYYNEQFF. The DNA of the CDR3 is TGTGCCAGCAGTTCCCCGGCTAGCGGGTACTACAATGAGCAGTTCTTC.

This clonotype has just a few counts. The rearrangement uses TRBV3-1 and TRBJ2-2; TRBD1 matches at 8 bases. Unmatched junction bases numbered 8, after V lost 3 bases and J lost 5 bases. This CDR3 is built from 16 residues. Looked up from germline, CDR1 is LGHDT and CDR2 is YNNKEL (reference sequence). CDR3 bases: TGTGCCAGCAGCCATTCCGGGACAGGAACGACCGGGGAGCTGTTTTTT. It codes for CASSHSGTGTTGELFF.

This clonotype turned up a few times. In nucleotides, the CDR3 is TGCGCCAGCAGCCACAATAGCGGGAGCTCCTACAATGAGCAGTTCTTC. Translating it yields CASSHNSGSSYNEQFF. The chain joins TRBV4-1 to TRBJ2-1; 9 positions match TRBD2. Germline trimming cut 3 bases from V and 0 bases from J; bases unmatched to any gene: 3. Germline-derived CDR1 and CDR2 are MGHRA and YSYEKL. The CDR3 is 16 residues long.

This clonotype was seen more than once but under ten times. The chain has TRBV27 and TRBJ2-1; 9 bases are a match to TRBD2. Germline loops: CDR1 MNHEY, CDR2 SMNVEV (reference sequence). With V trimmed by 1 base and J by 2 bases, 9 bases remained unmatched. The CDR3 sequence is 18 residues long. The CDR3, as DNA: TGTGCCAGCAGTTTATTCTGGCGGGAGGGAATCACCTACAATGAGCAGTTCTTC. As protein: CASSLFWREGITYNEQFF.

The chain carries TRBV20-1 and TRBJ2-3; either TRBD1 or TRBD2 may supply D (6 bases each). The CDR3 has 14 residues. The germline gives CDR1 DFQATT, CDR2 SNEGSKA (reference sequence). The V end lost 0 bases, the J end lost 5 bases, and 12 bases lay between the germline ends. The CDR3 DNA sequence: TGCAGTGCTAGAGACGGGGGCAAGAGAGATACGCAGTATTTT. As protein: CSARDGGKRDTQYF.

In DNA form, the CDR3 reads TGCAGTGCTAGAGAGGGACAGGTGAACACCGGGGAGCTGTTTTTT. Its protein is CSAREGQVNTGELFF. The V call is TRBV20-1, the J call TRBJ2-2, with 8 bases matching TRBD1. Germline V gives CDR1 DFQATT, CDR2 SNEGSKA (reference sequence). The CDR3 sequence is 15 residues long. V was clipped by 0 bases and J by 1 base; unmatched bases: 1.

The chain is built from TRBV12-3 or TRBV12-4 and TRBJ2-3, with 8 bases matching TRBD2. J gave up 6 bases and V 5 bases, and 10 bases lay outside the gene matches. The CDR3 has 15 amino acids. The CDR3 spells CASSLLGGGMDTQYF. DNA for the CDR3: TGTGCCAGCAGTCTCCTGGGCGGGGGGATGGATACGCAGTATTTT.

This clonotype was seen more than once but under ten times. The CDR3 DNA sequence: TGTGCCAGCAGAACGACAGGGTTCACTGAAGCTTTCTTT. Its translation is CASRTTGFTEAFF. The V gene is TRBV7-2, the J gene TRBJ1-1, with 7 bases that match TRBD1. CDR3 length: 13 amino acids. V was clipped by 6 bases and J by 4 bases; unmatched bases: 5. CDR1 is SGHTA and CDR2 is FQGNSA in the germline V gene.

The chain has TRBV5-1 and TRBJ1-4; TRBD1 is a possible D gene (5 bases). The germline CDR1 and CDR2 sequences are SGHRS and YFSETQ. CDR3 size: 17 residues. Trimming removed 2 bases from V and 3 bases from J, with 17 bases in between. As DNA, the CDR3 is TGCGCCAGCAGCTTTGGGGCCCGACAAGTGGCTAATGAAAAACTGTTTTTT. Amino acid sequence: CASSFGARQVANEKLFF.

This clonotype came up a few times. Written as DNA, the CDR3 is TGTGCCAGCAGCCAAGGAAGAGTCCAGGCCAGTGACATTCAGTACTTC. It translates to CASSQGRVQASDIQYF. This chain uses TRBV14 with TRBJ2-4; D gene uncertain. The germline gives CDR1 SGHDN, CDR2 FVKESK. CDR3 length equals 16 residues. Trimming took off 1 base at V and 8 bases at J, with 18 bases between the two ends. Based on the CDR3 plus reference TRBV14 and TRBJ2-4, the full variable domain is EAGVTQFPSHSVIEKGQTVTLRCDPISGHDNLYWYRRVMGKEIKFLLHFVKESKQDESGMPNNRFLAERTGGTYSTLKVQPAELEDSGVYFCASSQGRVQASDIQYFGAGTRLSVL.

This chain's CDR3 is CASITPGLTYNEQFF. CDR3 nucleotides: TGTGCCAGCATCACCCCGGGACTCACCTACAATGAGCAGTTCTTC. V gene TRBV6-2 or TRBV6-3 combines with J gene TRBJ2-1; tentatively, D is TRBD2 (6 bases). In germline, CDR1 is MNHEY, CDR2 SVGEGT. V dropped 7 bases and J dropped 2 bases, with 15 bases sitting between them. The CDR3 length is 15 residues.

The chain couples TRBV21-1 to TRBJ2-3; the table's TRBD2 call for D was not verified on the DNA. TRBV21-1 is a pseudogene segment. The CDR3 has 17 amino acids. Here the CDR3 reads CASSPLGGRAIADTQYF. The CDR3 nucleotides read TGTGCCAGCAGCCCTTTGGGCGGGAGGGCCATTGCAGATACGCAGTATTTT.

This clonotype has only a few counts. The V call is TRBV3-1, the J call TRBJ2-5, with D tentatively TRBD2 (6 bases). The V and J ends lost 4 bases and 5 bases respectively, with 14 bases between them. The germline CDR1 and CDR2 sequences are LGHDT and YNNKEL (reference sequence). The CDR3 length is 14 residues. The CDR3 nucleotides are TGTGCCAGCAGCCGGACATGGAGGGCCGAGACCCAGTACTTC. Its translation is CASSRTWRAETQYF.

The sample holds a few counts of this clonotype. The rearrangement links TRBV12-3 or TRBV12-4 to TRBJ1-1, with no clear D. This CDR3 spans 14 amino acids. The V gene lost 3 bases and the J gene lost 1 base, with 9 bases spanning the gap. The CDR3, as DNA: TGTGCCAGCAGTTTGGACTCATCGAACACTGAAGCTTTCTTT. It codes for CASSLDSSNTEAFF.

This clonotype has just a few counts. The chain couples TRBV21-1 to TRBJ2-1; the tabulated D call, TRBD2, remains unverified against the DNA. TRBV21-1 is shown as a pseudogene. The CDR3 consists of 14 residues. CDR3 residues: CASSKLASYNEQFF. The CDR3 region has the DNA TGTGCCAGCAGCAAACTAGCAAGTTACAATGAGCAGTTCTTC.

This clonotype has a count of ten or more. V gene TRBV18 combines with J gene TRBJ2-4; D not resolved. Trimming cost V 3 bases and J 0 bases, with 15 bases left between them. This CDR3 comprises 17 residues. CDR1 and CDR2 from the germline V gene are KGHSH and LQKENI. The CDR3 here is CASSPTPWSIAKNIQYF. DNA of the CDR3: TGTGCCAGCTCACCTACCCCTTGGTCGATAGCCAAAAACATTCAGTACTTC.

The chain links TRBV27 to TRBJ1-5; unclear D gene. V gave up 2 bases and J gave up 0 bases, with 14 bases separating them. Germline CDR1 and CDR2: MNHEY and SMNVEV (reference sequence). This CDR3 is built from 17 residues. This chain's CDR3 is CASSLGEELYSNQPQHF. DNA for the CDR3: TGTGCCAGCAGTTTAGGAGAGGAACTATATAGCAATCAGCCCCAGCATTTT.

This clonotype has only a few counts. CDR3 residues: CSARTNQETQYF. CDR3 nucleotides: TGCAGTGCTAGGACGAACCAAGAGACCCAGTACTTC. The chain links TRBV20-1 to TRBJ2-5; no definite D call. The CDR3 totals 12 residues. Trimming pared 3 bases from V and 0 bases from J, leaving 5 bases between. Per germline, CDR1 DFQATT and CDR2 SNEGSKA (reference sequence).

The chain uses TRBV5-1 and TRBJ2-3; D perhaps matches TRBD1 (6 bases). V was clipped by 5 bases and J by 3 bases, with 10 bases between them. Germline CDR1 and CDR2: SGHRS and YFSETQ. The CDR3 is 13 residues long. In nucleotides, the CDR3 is TGCGCCAGCAGGATAGGGGGTACAGATACGCAGTATTTT. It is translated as CASRIGGTDTQYF.

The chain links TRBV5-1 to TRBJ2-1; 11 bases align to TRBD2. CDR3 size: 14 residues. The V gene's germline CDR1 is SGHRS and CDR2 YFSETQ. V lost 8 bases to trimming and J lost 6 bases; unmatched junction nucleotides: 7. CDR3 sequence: CASFKTSGANEQFF. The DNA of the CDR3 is TGCGCCAGTTTTAAGACTAGCGGGGCCAATGAGCAGTTCTTC.

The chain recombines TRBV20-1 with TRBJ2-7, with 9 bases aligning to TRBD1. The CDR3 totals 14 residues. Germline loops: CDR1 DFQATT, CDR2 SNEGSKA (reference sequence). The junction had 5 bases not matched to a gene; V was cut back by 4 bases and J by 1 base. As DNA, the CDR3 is TGCAGTGCTACCGGGACAGGGAGATCCTACGAGCAGTACGTC. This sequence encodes CSATGTGRSYEQYV.

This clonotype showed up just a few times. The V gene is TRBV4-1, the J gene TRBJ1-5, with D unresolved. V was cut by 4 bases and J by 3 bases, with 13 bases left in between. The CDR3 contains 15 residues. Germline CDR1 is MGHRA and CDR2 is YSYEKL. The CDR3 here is CASSPGDTDNQPQHF. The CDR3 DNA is TGCGCCAGCAGCCCAGGAGACACAGACAATCAGCCCCAGCATTTT.

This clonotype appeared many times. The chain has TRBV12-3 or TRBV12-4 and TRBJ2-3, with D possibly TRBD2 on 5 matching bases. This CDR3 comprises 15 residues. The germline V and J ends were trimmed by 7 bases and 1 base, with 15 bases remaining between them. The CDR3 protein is CASTLGGSGTDTQYF. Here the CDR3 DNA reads TGTGCCAGCACCCTGGGCGGGTCCGGCACAGATACGCAGTATTTT.

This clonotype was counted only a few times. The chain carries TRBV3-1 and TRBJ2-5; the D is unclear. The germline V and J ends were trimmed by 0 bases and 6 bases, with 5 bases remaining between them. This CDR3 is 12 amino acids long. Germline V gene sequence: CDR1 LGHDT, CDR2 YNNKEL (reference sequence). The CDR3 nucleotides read TGTGCCAGCAGCCAAGATCAAAAGACCCAGTACTTC. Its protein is CASSQDQKTQYF.

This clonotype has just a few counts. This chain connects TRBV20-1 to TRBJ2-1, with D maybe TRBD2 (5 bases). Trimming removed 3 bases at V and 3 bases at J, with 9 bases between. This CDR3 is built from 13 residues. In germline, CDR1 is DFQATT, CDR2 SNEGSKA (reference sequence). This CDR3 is CSARGRVYNEQFF. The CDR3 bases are TGCAGTGCTAGGGGGAGAGTCTACAATGAGCAGTTCTTC.

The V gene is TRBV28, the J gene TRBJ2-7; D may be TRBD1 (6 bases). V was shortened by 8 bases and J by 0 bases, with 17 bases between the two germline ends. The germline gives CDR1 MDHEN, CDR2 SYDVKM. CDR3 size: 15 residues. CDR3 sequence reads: CASSEGRGLSYEQYV. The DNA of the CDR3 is TGTGCCAGCTCCGAAGGCAGGGGCCTCTCCTACGAGCAGTACGTC.

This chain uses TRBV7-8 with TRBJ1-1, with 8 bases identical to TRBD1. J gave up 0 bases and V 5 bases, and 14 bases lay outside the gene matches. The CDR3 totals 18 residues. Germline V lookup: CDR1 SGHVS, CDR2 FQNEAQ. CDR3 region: CASSKRGSGGRLNTEAFF. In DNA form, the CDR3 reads TGTGCCAGCAGCAAAAGGGGGTCAGGGGGCCGGTTGAACACTGAAGCTTTCTTT.

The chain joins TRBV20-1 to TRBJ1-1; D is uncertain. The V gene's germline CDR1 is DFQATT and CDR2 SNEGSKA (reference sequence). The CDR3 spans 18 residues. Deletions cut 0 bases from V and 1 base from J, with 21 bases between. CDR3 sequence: CSARDFTGRDSPNTEAFF. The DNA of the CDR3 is TGCAGTGCTAGAGATTTCACGGGGAGGGATAGTCCGAACACTGAAGCTTTCTTT.

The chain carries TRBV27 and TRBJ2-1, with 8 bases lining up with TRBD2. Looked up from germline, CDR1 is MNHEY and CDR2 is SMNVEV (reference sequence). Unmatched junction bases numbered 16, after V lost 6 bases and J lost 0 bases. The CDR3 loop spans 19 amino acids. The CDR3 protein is CASRRGGLADRSSYNEQFF. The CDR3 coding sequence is TGTGCCAGCAGACGGGGGGGCCTAGCCGACCGAAGCTCCTACAATGAGCAGTTCTTC.